Listed below are T cell receptor beta chains from one sample, sequenced in a study of Ad26.COV2.S vaccination and SARS-CoV-2 variants. Sequencing was performed with immunoSEQ multiplex PCR; in TCRdb, only in-frame clones are kept and a portion is missing. The table includes about 350,000 clones, about 86% detected once. This sample comprised peripheral blood, obtained in a trial of Ad26.COV2.S vaccine versus placebo. The receptors derive from a person aged 18-65 years who received the Ad26.COV2.S COVID-19 vaccine or a placebo. CDR3s include the opening cysteine and the closing phenylalanine or tryptophan. The D gene is left open where the match is weak. The listing skips clone size in some rows; elsewhere it reads once, few, many or a size class.

TRBV5-6	.	TRBJ1-5	.	CASSLPGYDQPQHF	TGTGCCAGCAGCTTGCCGGGGTATGATCAGCCCCAGCATTTT
TRBV28	.	TRBJ1-2	.	CASSLPGADLGGYTF	TGTGCCAGCAGTTTACCAGGGGCGGACCTGGGGGGCTACACCTTC
TRBV27	.	TRBJ2-7	TRBD1	CASSPQGASYEQYF	TGTGCCAGCAGTCCACAGGGGGCTTCCTACGAGCAGTACTTC
TRBV5-1	few	TRBJ1-3	.	CASSPNARGLGNTIYF	TGCGCCAGCAGCCCGAACGCGAGGGGACTGGGAAACACCATATATTTT
TRBV11-2	few	TRBJ1-5	TRBD1	CASSLEGQGNQPQHF	TGTGCCAGCAGCTTAGAAGGACAGGGGAATCAGCCCCAGCATTTT
TRBV12-3/TRBV12-4	many	TRBJ1-3	.	CASSPTGNTIYF	TGTGCCAGCAGCCCGACGGGAAACACCATATATTTT
TRBV18	.	TRBJ2-5	TRBD2	CASSPQLAGGQETQYF	TGTGCCAGCTCACCACAGCTAGCGGGGGGCCAAGAGACCCAGTACTTC
TRBV19	few	TRBJ1-1	.	CASSIFENTEAFF	TGTGCCAGTAGTATCTTTGAGAACACTGAAGCTTTCTTT
TRBV10-3	.	TRBJ2-3	TRBD2	CAISDLGSGRREGTDTQYF	TGTGCCATCAGTGATTTGGGTAGCGGGAGGCGGGAGGGCACAGATACGCAGTATTTT
TRBV27	.	TRBJ2-7	.	CASSLSPGWHEQYF	TGTGCCAGCAGTTTATCCCCAGGGTGGCACGAGCAGTACTTC